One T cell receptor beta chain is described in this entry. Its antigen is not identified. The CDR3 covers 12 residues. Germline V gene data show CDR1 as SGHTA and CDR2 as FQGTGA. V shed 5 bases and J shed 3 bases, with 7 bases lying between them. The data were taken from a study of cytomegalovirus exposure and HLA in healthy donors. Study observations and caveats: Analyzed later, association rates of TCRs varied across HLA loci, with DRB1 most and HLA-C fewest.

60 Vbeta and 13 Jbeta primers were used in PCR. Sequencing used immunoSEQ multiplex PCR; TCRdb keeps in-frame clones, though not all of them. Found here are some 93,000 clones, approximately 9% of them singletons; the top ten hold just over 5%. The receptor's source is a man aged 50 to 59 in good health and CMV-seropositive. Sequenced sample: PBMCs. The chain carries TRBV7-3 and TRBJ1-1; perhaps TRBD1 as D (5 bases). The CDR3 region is CASSGTYTEAFF. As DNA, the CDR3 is TGTGCCAGCAGCGGGACTTACACTGAAGCTTTCTTT.